What follows are 24 T cell receptor beta chains derived from one specimen sequenced in a study of patients and donors after allogeneic stem cell transplantation. Each CDR3 protein is one row after TCRdb ran MiXCR on the RT-PCR reads. The sample has tens of thousands of distinct CDR3 sequences, around 27% seen once; the top ten hold about 25%. The source material was blood, either unsorted or a sorted T cell fraction (not recorded which). The receptors shown here come from a human donor who was either an allogeneic HSCT recipient or a stem cell or donor lymphocyte infusion donor (not recorded which). It is not recorded whose cells these are; they may come from a transplant donor.

This clonotype was observed a handful of times. The chain has TRBV18 and TRBJ1-5, with 11 positions matching TRBD1. After removal of 3 bases from V and 2 bases from J, the junction contained 6 bases not matched to a gene. This CDR3 has 17 residues. Germline V gives CDR1 KGHSH, CDR2 LQKENI. CDR3 residues: CASSPGTGGLGNQPQHF. CDR3 DNA sequence: TGTGCCAGCTCACCCGGGACAGGGGGTTTAGGCAATCAGCCCCAGCATTTT.

CDR3 bases: TGCGCCAGCAGCCAAGATCGGGCCAATGAGCAGTTCTTC. Protein product: CASSQDRANEQFF. The chain links TRBV4-1 to TRBJ2-1; D is undetermined. This CDR3 has 13 residues. CDR1 is MGHRA, CDR2 YSYEKL, per germline. V lost 0 bases and J lost 6, with 6 bases in between.

Only a few counts were recorded for this clonotype. The CDR3 nucleotides read TGTGCCAGCATTGAAGGGAGCAACACTGAAGCTTTCTTT. Its protein is CASIEGSNTEAFF. This chain links TRBV28 with TRBJ1-1; D remains ambiguous. Per germline, CDR1 MDHEN and CDR2 SYDVKM. V lost 7 bases and J lost 2, with 11 bases in between. This CDR3 region has 13 residues.

The V and J genes are TRBV6-1 and TRBJ1-1; 8 bases align to TRBD1. The CDR3 is 14 amino acids. Trimming cost V 6 bases and J 7 bases; bases outside gene matches: 10. The germline V gene has CDR1 MNHNS and CDR2 SASEGT. This CDR3 is CASRIQGARDEAFF. Here the CDR3 DNA reads TGTGCCAGCAGGATCCAGGGGGCTAGGGATGAAGCTTTCTTT.

The chain combines TRBV9 with TRBJ2-7; 7 bases are a match to TRBD1. The V and J ends lost 4 bases and 6 bases, in that order; junction bases with no gene match: 13. The CDR3 runs to 15 residues. Germline CDR1 SGDLS, CDR2 YYNGEE. The CDR3 reads CASSPQPTGAGEQYF. Written as DNA, the CDR3 is TGTGCCAGCAGCCCCCAGCCTACAGGGGCGGGCGAGCAGTACTTC.

This clonotype was recorded a few times. The gene calls are TRBV6-2 or TRBV6-3 and TRBJ1-5; TRBD1 matches at 7 bases. Trimming took 7 bases from V and 2 from J; bases not matched to a gene: 14. Germline V gene sequence: CDR1 MNHEY, CDR2 SVGEGT. CDR3 length: 17 amino acids. The CDR3 spells CASTGLGTDYRNQPQHF. DNA of the CDR3: TGTGCCAGCACGGGCTTAGGGACAGACTATCGCAATCAGCCCCAGCATTTT.

This clonotype was observed a few times. The V call is TRBV12-3 or TRBV12-4, the J call TRBJ2-3; 7 positions agree with TRBD2. J was trimmed by 1 base and V by 4 bases; bases with no gene match: 5. This CDR3 has 15 amino acids. The DNA for the CDR3 is TGTGCCAGCAGTTCCGGGCTAGCGGGCACAGATACGCAGTATTTT. Translated, it gives CASSSGLAGTDTQYF.

The gene calls are TRBV12-3 or TRBV12-4 and TRBJ1-1; D remains unclear. This CDR3 comprises 15 residues. V was shortened by 3 bases and J by 10 bases, with 21 bases between the two germline ends. CDR3 protein: CASSLVIPVHGGAFF. The CDR3 coding sequence is TGTGCCAGCAGTTTGGTCATTCCGGTCCACGGAGGAGCTTTCTTT.

The chain uses TRBV18 and TRBJ1-1; D might be TRBD1 (5 bases). Per the germline V gene, CDR1 is KGHSH and CDR2 is LQKENI. Trimming removed 3 bases at V and 3 bases at J, with 11 bases between. The CDR3 runs 14 residues. The CDR3 DNA reads TGTGCCAGCTCACCCAACCGGGGCGACACTGAAGCTTTCTTT. Its translation: CASSPNRGDTEAFF. Filled out from reference TRBV18 and TRBJ1-1, the complete variable domain reads NAGVMQNPRHLVRRRGQEARLRCSPMKGHSHVYWYRQLPEEGLKFMVYLQKENIIDESGMPKERFSAEFPKEGPSILRIQQVVRGDSAAYFCASSPNRGDTEAFFGQGTRLTVV.

This clonotype was observed a handful of times. The rearrangement links TRBV5-1 to TRBJ2-1, with 7 bases lining up with TRBD2. The CDR3 runs to 14 residues. The germline V gene encodes CDR1 SGHRS and CDR2 YFSETQ. V lost 4 bases and J lost 6; bases outside the gene matches: 7. The CDR3 DNA reads TGCGCCAGCAGCCCTGGACTAGACCCCAATGAGCAGTTCTTC. It specifies CASSPGLDPNEQFF.

The chain couples TRBV15 to TRBJ1-5; D remains ambiguous. The CDR3 has 15 residues. Germline V gene data show CDR1 as LNHNV and CDR2 as YYDKDF (reference sequence). V lost 0 bases and J 2 bases, leaving 8 bases between the germline ends. CDR3 DNA sequence: TGTGCCACCAGCAGAGATTACCGCGGCAATCAGCCCCAGCATTTT. This encodes CATSRDYRGNQPQHF.

The chain carries TRBV6-5 and TRBJ2-5, with D unresolved. The CDR3 has 13 residues. Trimming cost V 5 bases and J 2 bases, with 9 bases left between them. Germline CDR1 and CDR2: MNHEY and SVGAGI. CDR3 region: CASSPVIQETQYF. The CDR3 nucleotides read TGTGCCAGCAGTCCAGTGATACAAGAGACCCAGTACTTC.

This chain links TRBV24-1 with TRBJ2-3; TRBD2 agrees at 12 bases. The CDR3 runs to 19 residues. With 3 bases clipped from V and 1 base from J, the junction kept 10 bases outside the gene matches. CDR1 and CDR2 (germline): KGHDR, SFDVKD. CDR3 amino acids: CATSDSLAGGRRGTDTQYF. Written as DNA, the CDR3 is TGTGCCACCAGTGATAGTCTAGCGGGAGGGAGACGCGGCACAGATACGCAGTATTTT.

V gene TRBV25-1 combines with J gene TRBJ1-1; D might be TRBD1 (5 bases). Germline assignment: CDR1 MGHDK and CDR2 SYGVNS. V was clipped by 11 bases and J by 4 bases, with 14 bases between them. This CDR3 is built from 12 residues. The chain's CDR3 is CAARGGGTEAFF. DNA of the CDR3: TGTGCCGCTCGGGGGGGGGGCACTGAAGCTTTCTTT.

This chain connects TRBV5-1 to TRBJ2-7, with D maybe TRBD1 (6 bases). The CDR3 has 12 amino acids. Germline V gene sequence: CDR1 SGHRS, CDR2 YFSETQ. V shed 3 bases and J shed 6 bases, with 10 bases lying between them. This chain's CDR3 is CASSSDRGEQYF. The CDR3 DNA is TGCGCCAGCAGCTCGGACAGAGGCGAGCAGTACTTC.

The chain carries TRBV5-1 and TRBJ2-4; TRBD2 aligns across 10 bases. The CDR3 contains 14 residues. Unmatched junction bases numbered 6, after V lost 4 bases and J lost 8 bases. Germline CDR1 and CDR2: SGHRS and YFSETQ. CDR3 DNA sequence: TGCGCCAGCAGCCTGGCGCTAGCGGGAGACATTCAGTACTTC. The encoded protein is CASSLALAGDIQYF.

There are a few counts of this clonotype. The genes are TRBV4-1 and TRBJ1-2, with 9 positions matching TRBD1. The J segment lost 6 bases and the V segment lost 3 bases, leaving 5 bases of the junction unmatched. CDR1 and CDR2 from the germline V gene are MGHRA and YSYEKL. This CDR3 is built from 14 residues. This CDR3 is CASSHPQGADGYTF. The CDR3 region has the DNA TGCGCCAGCAGCCACCCACAGGGGGCGGATGGCTACACCTTC.

The chain has TRBV20-1 and TRBJ2-2; D is unclear. V was pared by 0 bases and J by 8 bases, with 7 bases between. Germline CDR1 reads DFQATT; CDR2 reads SNEGSKA (reference sequence). The CDR3 has 12 amino acids. CDR3 region: CSARDLRGELFF. Here the CDR3 DNA reads TGCAGTGCTAGAGATCTTCGGGGGGAGCTGTTTTTT.

This clonotype was observed a few times. The gene calls are TRBV4-1 and TRBJ1-6, with D unresolved. Germline CDR1 is MGHRA and CDR2 is YSYEKL. V dropped 4 bases and J dropped 6 bases, with 19 bases sitting between them. CDR3 length: 17 amino acids. CDR3 region: CASSPETNPLLNSPLHF. The CDR3 nucleotides are TGCGCCAGCAGCCCGGAAACAAACCCCCTCCTTAATTCACCCCTCCACTTT.

The genes are TRBV20-1 and TRBJ1-2, with 8 nucleotides matching TRBD1. CDR1 is DFQATT and CDR2 is SNEGSKA in the germline V gene (reference sequence). The V segment lost 1 base and the J segment 6 bases; nucleotides outside the gene matches: 4. This CDR3 is built from 13 residues. The chain's CDR3 is CSARGPGGDGYTF. The CDR3 nucleotides are TGCAGTGCTAGAGGTCCAGGGGGCGATGGCTACACCTTC.

V usage is TRBV5-5 and J usage is TRBJ2-7; D ambiguous. Trimming shortened V by 3 bases and J by 2 bases, and 3 bases separated the two germline ends. The CDR3 length is 11 residues. Germline-derived CDR1 and CDR2 are SGHKS and YYEKEE (reference sequence). The CDR3: CASSSTYEQYF. CDR3 nucleotide sequence: TGTGCCAGCAGCTCTACCTACGAGCAGTACTTC. The complete variable domain, with remaining parts taken from reference TRBV5-5 and TRBJ2-7, reads DAGVTQSPTHLIKTRGQQVTLRCSPISGHKSVSWYQQVLGQGPQFIFQYYEKEERGRGNFPDRFSARQFPNYSSELNVNALLLGDSALYLCASSSTYEQYFGPGTRLTVT.

This clonotype has only a few counts. The chain couples TRBV9 to TRBJ1-2; D is perhaps TRBD1 (6 bases). CDR1 is SGDLS and CDR2 is YYNGEE in the germline V gene. The CDR3 has 15 amino acids. V dropped 2 bases and J dropped 4 bases, with 15 bases sitting between them. CDR3 bases: TGTGCCAGCAGCGTTTCCTACAGGGCCAGCTATGGCTACACCTTC. The encoded protein is CASSVSYRASYGYTF.

In this sample, this clonotype turned up a few times. The chain's CDR3 is CSAGEGVGDEQYF. The DNA for the CDR3 is TGCAGTGCCGGAGAGGGGGTAGGCGACGAGCAGTACTTC. This chain connects TRBV20-1 to TRBJ2-7, with D possibly matching TRBD1 (6 bases). Germline CDR1 is DFQATT and CDR2 is SNEGSKA (reference sequence). This CDR3 spans 13 amino acids. Between the trimmed V and J ends, which lost 6 bases and 5 bases, there was a span of 17 bases.

The chain couples TRBV19 to TRBJ2-7; 7 nucleotides match TRBD2. The V gene end was trimmed by 1 base and the J gene end by 7 bases; junction bases not matched to a gene: 13. The CDR3 has 16 residues. Germline loops: CDR1 LNHDA, CDR2 SQIVND (reference sequence). The CDR3 reads CASSIGGLAGESEQYF. In DNA, the CDR3 is TGTGCCAGTAGTATAGGGGGACTGGCGGGAGAGAGTGAGCAGTACTTC.